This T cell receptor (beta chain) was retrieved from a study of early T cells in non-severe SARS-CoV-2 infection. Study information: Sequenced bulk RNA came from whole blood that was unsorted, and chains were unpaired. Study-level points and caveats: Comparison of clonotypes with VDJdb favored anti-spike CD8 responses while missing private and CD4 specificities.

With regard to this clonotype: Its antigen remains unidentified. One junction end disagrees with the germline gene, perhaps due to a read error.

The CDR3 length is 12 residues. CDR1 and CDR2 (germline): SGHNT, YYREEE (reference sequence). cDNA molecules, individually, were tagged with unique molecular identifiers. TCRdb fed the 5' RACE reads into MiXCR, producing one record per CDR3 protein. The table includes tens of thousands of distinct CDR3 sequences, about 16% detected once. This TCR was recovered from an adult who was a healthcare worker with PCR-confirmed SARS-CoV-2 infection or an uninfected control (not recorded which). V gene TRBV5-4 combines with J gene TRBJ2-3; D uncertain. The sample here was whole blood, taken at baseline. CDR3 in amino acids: CVSKARTDTQYF. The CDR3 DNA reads TGTGTCAGCAAGGCTCGCACAGATACGCAGTATTTT.